This TCR beta chain is drawn from a study of blood T cell repertoires in COVID-19. Study background: Whether acute or convalescent, the COVID-19 samples came from the United States, Italy and Spain. T cells, B-cell-depleted T cells, or PBMCs supplied cDNA or gDNA.

Here immunoSEQ multiplex PCR was the method, and the copy in TCRdb shows in-frame clones only, minus some. The sample shows a few hundred thousand clones, roughly 80% of them seen only once. This clone was observed a single time. CDR1 is SGHRS and CDR2 is YFSETQ in the germline V gene. The V end was cut by 0 bases, the J end by 4 bases, with 11 bases between. This CDR3 spans 15 amino acids. Specimen: peripheral blood. This sequence was found in a man older than 75 with acute or convalescent COVID-19. The chain uses TRBV5-1 and TRBJ1-3, with D possibly TRBD1 on 6 matching bases. The CDR3 reads CASSLGGQSGNTIYF. The DNA for the CDR3 is TGCGCCAGCAGCTTGGGAGGACAGTCGGGAAACACCATATATTTT.